These 12 T cell receptor beta chains were all obtained from the same sample, sequenced in a study of T cell responses to AZD1222 COVID-19 vaccine. The assay was immunoSEQ multiplex PCR, and TCRdb's table has in-frame clones only and misses some. Here the sample spans over 130,000 clones, 90% being singletons. The sample here was peripheral blood, taken 28 days after the second AZD1222 dose. The receptors originated from an adult who received the AZD1222 COVID-19 vaccine.

The CDR3 is CASSLEPLGGQTQYF. Written as DNA, the CDR3 is TGTGCCAGCAGCTTAGAACCCCTCGGGGGTCAGACCCAGTACTTC. The rearrangement joins TRBV7-2 to TRBJ2-5; TRBD2 is a possible D gene (6 bases). CDR3 length: 15 residues. V was pared by 1 base and J by 6 bases, with 15 bases between. Germline CDR1 SGHTA, CDR2 FQGNSA. The full variable domain, with the rest looked up from reference TRBV7-2 and TRBJ2-5, is GAGVSQSPSNKVTEKGKDVELRCDPISGHTALYWYRQSLGQGLEFLIYFQGNSAPDKSGLPSDRFSAERTGGSVSTLTIQRTQQEDSAVYLCASSLEPLGGQTQYFGPGTRLLVL.

The chain has TRBV6-6 and TRBJ2-1; 10 positions match TRBD1. The CDR3 is 16 residues long. The germline gives CDR1 MNHNY, CDR2 SVGAGI (reference sequence). V lost 8 bases and J lost 3; bases outside the gene matches: 10. CDR3 coding DNA: TGTGCCAGCTCTCCCCTGGGGGACAGGGGCTACAATGAGCAGTTCTTC. Protein product: CASSPLGDRGYNEQFF.

The chain has TRBV30 and TRBJ2-3; TRBD1 aligns across 7 bases. The CDR3 consists of 14 residues. CDR1 GTSNPN and CDR2 SVGIG come from the germline V gene (reference sequence). The ends lost 2 bases at V and 3 bases at J; junction bases unmatched: 5. The CDR3 DNA is TGTGCCTGGAGTTATCAGGGGGAGACAGATACGCAGTATTTT. This gives the protein CAWSYQGETDTQYF. The entire variable domain, with the rest obtained from reference TRBV30 and TRBJ2-3, is as follows: SQTIHQWPATLVQPVGSPLSLECTVEGTSNPNLYWYRQAAGRGLQLLFYSVGIGQISSEVPQNLSASRPQDRQFILSSKKLLLSDSGFYLCAWSYQGETDTQYFGPGTRLTVL.

V gene TRBV6-1 combines with J gene TRBJ1-1; D gene ambiguous. Between the trimmed V and J ends, which lost 2 bases and 6 bases, there was a span of 10 bases. Germline V lookup: CDR1 MNHNS, CDR2 SASEGT. This CDR3 comprises 13 residues. CDR3 sequence (DNA): TGTGCCAGCAGTGAAACCCGGTCCGCTGAAGCTTTCTTT. Amino acids: CASSETRSAEAFF.

This rearrangement joins TRBV5-1 to TRBJ2-7; D may match TRBD1 or TRBD2 (5 bases each). Germline-derived CDR1 and CDR2 are SGHRS and YFSETQ. V was trimmed by 4 bases and J by 4 bases, leaving 6 bases between them. This CDR3 contains 11 residues. The CDR3 DNA follows: TGCGCCAGCAGCGGGGGATACGAGCAGTACTTC. Translated: CASSGGYEQYF.

In this sample, this clone turned up once. The chain has TRBV6-4 and TRBJ2-3; TRBD2 matches at 13 bases. This CDR3 spans 15 amino acids. Trimming removed 2 bases from V and 4 bases from J; junction bases left unmatched: 0. Germline V gene data show CDR1 as MRHNA and CDR2 as SNTAGT. CDR3 sequence (DNA): TGTGCCAGCAGTGACACTAGCGGGGGGGCAGATACGCAGTATTTT. This sequence encodes CASSDTSGGADTQYF.

V usage is TRBV18 and J usage is TRBJ2-3; no definite D call. There are 14 residues in the CDR3. From germline, CDR1 is KGHSH and CDR2 LQKENI. V lost 0 bases and J 0 bases, leaving 4 bases between the germline ends. The DNA of the CDR3 is TGTGCCAGCTCACCACCGGCTAGCACAGATACGCAGTATTTT. Translated, it gives CASSPPASTDTQYF.

The rearrangement uses TRBV18 and TRBJ2-1, with D unresolved. The CDR3 is 14 residues long. Germline V gene data show CDR1 as KGHSH and CDR2 as LQKENI. Trimming left V 1 base short and J 2 bases short, with 6 bases between. CDR3 sequence (DNA): TGTGCCAGCTCACCACGGGCGGCCTACAATGAGCAGTTCTTC. It yields the protein CASSPRAAYNEQFF.

The rearrangement joins TRBV3-1 (or the pseudogene TRBV3-2) to TRBJ2-2; no definite D call. Per germline, CDR1 LGHDT and CDR2 YNNKEL (reference sequence). Trimming stripped 1 base from V and 5 bases from J, with 14 bases between. The CDR3 runs to 16 residues. The CDR3 region is CASSQVASLGTGELFF. As DNA, the CDR3 is TGTGCCAGCAGCCAAGTAGCCTCCTTGGGAACCGGGGAGCTGTTTTTT.

This sequence joins TRBV6-5 and TRBJ1-2; the D gene is possibly TRBD1 (6 bases). Germline-derived CDR1 and CDR2 are MNHEY and SVGAGI. Trimming left V 2 bases short and J 3 bases short, with 10 bases between. There are 14 residues in the CDR3. This CDR3 reads CASSYQGGYYGYTF. As DNA, the CDR3 is TGTGCCAGCAGTTACCAAGGGGGGTACTATGGCTACACCTTC.

The rearrangement links TRBV19 to TRBJ1-4; D is unclear. The CDR3 covers 15 residues. In germline, CDR1 is LNHDA, CDR2 SQIVND (reference sequence). V gave up 6 bases and J gave up 10 bases, with 21 bases separating them. Here the CDR3 reads CASRVFEEQSGKLFF. The DNA of the CDR3 is TGTGCCAGTAGAGTATTCGAGGAGCAAAGCGGAAAACTGTTTTTT.

V is TRBV5-6 and J is TRBJ2-1, with a possible D match to TRBD2 (6 bases). The germline V gene encodes CDR1 SGHDT and CDR2 YYEEEE. Trimming shortened V by 2 bases and J by 6 bases, and 15 bases separated the two germline ends. There are 15 residues in the CDR3. The CDR3 nucleotides are TGTGCCAGCAGCTTTCTGACTAGGGACTCCAATGAGCAGTTCTTC. Its translation is CASSFLTRDSNEQFF.